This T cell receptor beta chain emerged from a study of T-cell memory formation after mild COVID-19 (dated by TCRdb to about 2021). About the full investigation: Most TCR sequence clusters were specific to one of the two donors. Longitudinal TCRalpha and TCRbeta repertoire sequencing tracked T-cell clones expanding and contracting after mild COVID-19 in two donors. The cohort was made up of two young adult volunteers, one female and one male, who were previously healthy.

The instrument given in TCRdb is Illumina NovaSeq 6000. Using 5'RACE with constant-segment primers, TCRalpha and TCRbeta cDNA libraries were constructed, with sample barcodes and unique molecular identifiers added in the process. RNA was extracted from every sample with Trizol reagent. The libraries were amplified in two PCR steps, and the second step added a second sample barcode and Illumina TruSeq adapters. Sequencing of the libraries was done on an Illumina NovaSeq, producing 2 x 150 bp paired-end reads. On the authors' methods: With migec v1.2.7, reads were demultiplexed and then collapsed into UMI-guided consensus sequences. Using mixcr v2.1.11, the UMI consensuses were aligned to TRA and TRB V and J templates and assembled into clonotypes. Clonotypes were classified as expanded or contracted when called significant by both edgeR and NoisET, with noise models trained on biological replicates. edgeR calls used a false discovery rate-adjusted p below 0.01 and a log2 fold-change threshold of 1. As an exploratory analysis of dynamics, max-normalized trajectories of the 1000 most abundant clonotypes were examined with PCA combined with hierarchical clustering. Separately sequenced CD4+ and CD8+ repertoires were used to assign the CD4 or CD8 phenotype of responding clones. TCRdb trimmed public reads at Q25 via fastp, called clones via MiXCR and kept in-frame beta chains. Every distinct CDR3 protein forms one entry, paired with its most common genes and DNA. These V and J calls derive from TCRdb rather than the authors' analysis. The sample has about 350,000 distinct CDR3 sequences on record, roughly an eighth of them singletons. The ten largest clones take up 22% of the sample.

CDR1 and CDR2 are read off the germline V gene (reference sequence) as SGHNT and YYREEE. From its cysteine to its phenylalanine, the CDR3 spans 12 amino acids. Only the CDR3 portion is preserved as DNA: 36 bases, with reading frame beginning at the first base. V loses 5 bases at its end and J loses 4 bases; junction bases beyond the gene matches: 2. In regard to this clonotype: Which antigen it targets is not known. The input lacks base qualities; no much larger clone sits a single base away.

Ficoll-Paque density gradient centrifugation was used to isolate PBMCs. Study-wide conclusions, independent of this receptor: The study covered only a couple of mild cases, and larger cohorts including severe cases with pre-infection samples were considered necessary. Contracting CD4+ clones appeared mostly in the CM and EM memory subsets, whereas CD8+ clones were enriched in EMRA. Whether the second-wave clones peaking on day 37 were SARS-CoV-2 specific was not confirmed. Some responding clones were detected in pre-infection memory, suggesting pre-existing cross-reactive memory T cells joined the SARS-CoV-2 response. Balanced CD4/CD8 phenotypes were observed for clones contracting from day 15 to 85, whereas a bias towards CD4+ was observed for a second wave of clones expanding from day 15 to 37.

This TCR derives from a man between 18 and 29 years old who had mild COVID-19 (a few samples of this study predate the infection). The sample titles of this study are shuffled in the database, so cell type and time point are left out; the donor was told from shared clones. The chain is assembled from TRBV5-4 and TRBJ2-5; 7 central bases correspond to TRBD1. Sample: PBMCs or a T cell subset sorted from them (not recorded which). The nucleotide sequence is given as TGTGCCAGCAGACACAGGGGAGAGACCCAGTACTTC. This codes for CASRHRGETQYF.